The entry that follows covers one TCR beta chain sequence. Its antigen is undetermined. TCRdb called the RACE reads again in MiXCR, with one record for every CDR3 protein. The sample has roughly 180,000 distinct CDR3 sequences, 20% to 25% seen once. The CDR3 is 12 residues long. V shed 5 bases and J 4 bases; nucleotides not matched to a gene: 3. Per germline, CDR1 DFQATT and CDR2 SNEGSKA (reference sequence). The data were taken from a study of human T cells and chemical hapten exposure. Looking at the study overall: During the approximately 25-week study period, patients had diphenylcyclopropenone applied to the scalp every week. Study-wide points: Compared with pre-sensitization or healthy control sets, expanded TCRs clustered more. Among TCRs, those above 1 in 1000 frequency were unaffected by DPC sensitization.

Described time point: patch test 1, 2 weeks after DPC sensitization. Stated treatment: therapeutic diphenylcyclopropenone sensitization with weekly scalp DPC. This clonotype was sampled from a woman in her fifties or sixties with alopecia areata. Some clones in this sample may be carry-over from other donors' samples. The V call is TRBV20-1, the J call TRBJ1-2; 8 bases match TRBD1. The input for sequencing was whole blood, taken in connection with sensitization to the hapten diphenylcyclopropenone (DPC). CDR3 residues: CSARGQAYGYTF. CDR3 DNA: TGCAGTGCTCGGGGACAGGCCTATGGCTACACCTTC.